What follows are 29 T cell receptor beta chains derived from one specimen sequenced in a study of blood T cell repertoires in COVID-19. Repertoires were generated with immunoSEQ multiplex PCR, while TCRdb's copy carries only in-frame clones and drops some. The sample contains approximately 240,000 clones, roughly 82% of which appear only once. Sequenced material: peripheral blood. These TCRs come from a woman older than 75 with active or convalescent COVID-19.

The chain uses TRBV7-9 and TRBJ1-3; 7 positions agree with TRBD1. The CDR3 sequence is 18 residues long. J lost 0 bases, V lost 4 bases, and 12 bases had no gene match. The germline gives CDR1 SEHNR, CDR2 FQNEAQ (reference sequence). This CDR3 is CASSYSTGAGYSGNTIYF. CDR3 nucleotides: TGTGCCAGCAGCTATAGTACAGGGGCCGGGTACTCTGGAAACACCATATATTTT.

The chain joins TRBV4-2 to TRBJ2-5; 12 nucleotides line up with TRBD1. V lost 5 bases to trimming and J lost 5 bases; unmatched junction nucleotides: 6. The CDR3 contains 15 residues. Germline CDR1 and CDR2: LGHNA and YNFKEQ. The CDR3, as DNA: TGTGCCAGCAGCACGCGGGACAGGGGGCTCGAGACCCAGTACTTC. Translated, it gives CASSTRDRGLETQYF.

The V gene is TRBV7-2, the J gene TRBJ2-7; D gene uncertain. Per germline, CDR1 SGHTA and CDR2 FQGNSA. The CDR3 is 14 amino acids. Trimming pared 2 bases from V and 2 bases from J, leaving 10 bases between. CDR3 amino acids: CASSLTVPTYEQYF. The CDR3 DNA follows: TGTGCCAGCAGCTTAACAGTTCCCACCTACGAGCAGTACTTC.

This chain links TRBV3-1 (or the pseudogene TRBV3-2) with TRBJ2-5, with TRBD2 identical over 9 bases. The CDR3 covers 13 residues. Germline-derived CDR1 and CDR2 are LGHDT and YNNKEL (reference sequence). V was pared by 8 bases and J by 3 bases, with 4 bases of the junction left unmatched. CDR3 in amino acids: CASRLAGEETQYF. DNA of the CDR3: TGTGCCAGCCGGTTAGCGGGAGAAGAGACCCAGTACTTC.

This sequence joins TRBV20-1 and TRBJ1-4; D is ambiguous. The CDR3 length is 14 residues. Germline CDR1 is DFQATT and CDR2 is SNEGSKA (reference sequence). The V end lost 3 bases, the J end lost 0 bases, and 8 bases lay between the germline ends. The CDR3 loop is CSASQDATNEKLFF. The CDR3 DNA reads TGCAGTGCTAGTCAGGATGCAACTAATGAAAAACTGTTTTTT.

Of note for this clone: Relative to the germline gene, one junction end is altered; a read error may explain this. V and J are TRBV6-1 and TRBJ1-1; maybe TRBD1 (5 bases). The CDR3 is 15 amino acids. Germline V gene lookup returns CDR1 MNHNS and CDR2 SASEGT. The CDR3, as DNA: TGTGCCAGCAGGGAAGGTGGGGCGGGAGTGGTGTGGGCTTTCTTT. The encoded protein is CASREGGAGVVWAFF.

The rearrangement joins TRBV5-1 to TRBJ2-3, with a weak D call TRBD1 (6 bases). Trimming stripped 5 bases from V and 4 bases from J, with 11 bases between. Germline values: CDR1 SGHRS, CDR2 YFSETQ. The CDR3 has 13 residues. The CDR3: CASRGQSADTQYF. The DNA of the CDR3 is TGCGCCAGCAGAGGACAGAGCGCAGATACGCAGTATTTT.

The J gene is TRBJ1-2, the V gene TRBV7-8; D not resolved. The CDR3 sequence is 18 residues long. V was cut by 0 bases and J by 0 bases, with 17 bases left in between. CDR1 and CDR2 from the germline V gene are SGHVS and FQNEAQ. DNA of the CDR3: TGTGCCAGCAGCTTAGCTGGGCAGGCGACGAACTCTAACTATGGCTACACCTTC. This gives the protein CASSLAGQATNSNYGYTF.

The chain links TRBV6-6 to TRBJ1-3; no firm D call. In germline, CDR1 is MNHNY, CDR2 SVGAGI (reference sequence). V lost 2 bases to trimming and J lost 4 bases, with 3 bases between them. The CDR3 contains 12 residues. CDR3 coding DNA: TGTGCCAGCAGTTACAGCGGAAACACCATATATTTT. Protein: CASSYSGNTIYF.

J is TRBJ1-5 and V is TRBV2, with no clear D. Looked up from germline, CDR1 is SNHLY and CDR2 is FYNNEI. This CDR3 has 16 amino acids. Trimming cost V 4 bases and J 0 bases, with 13 bases left between them. CDR3 sequence reads: CASSGHPARSNQPQHF. The CDR3 DNA is TGTGCCAGCAGTGGACATCCCGCGCGTAGCAATCAGCCCCAGCATTTT.

The rearrangement uses TRBV19 and TRBJ2-2; D may be TRBD1 (7 bases). In germline, CDR1 is LNHDA, CDR2 SQIVND (reference sequence). The CDR3 is 18 amino acids. Trimming left V 2 bases short and J 1 base short, with 17 bases between. The CDR3 DNA reads as TGTGCCAGTAGTATATGGAGGGGGCGAATGAAGAACACCGGGGAGCTGTTTTTT. This gives the protein CASSIWRGRMKNTGELFF.

The chain links TRBV5-4 to TRBJ2-3, with 10 bases that match TRBD2. The CDR3 extends over 15 amino acids. Germline V lookup: CDR1 SGHNT, CDR2 YYREEE (reference sequence). The junction had 6 bases not matched to a gene; V was cut back by 2 bases and J by 6 bases. As DNA, the CDR3 is TGTGCCAGCAGCTTAGCGGGGGGGGATGTGGATACGCAGTATTTT. Protein sequence: CASSLAGGDVDTQYF. The full variable domain, completed using reference TRBV5-4 and TRBJ2-3, is ETGVTQSPTHLIKTRGQQVTLRCSSQSGHNTVSWYQQALGQGPQFIFQYYREEENGRGNFPPRFSGLQFPNYSSELNVNALELDDSALYLCASSLAGGDVDTQYFGPGTRLTVL.

The V and J genes are TRBV5-1 and TRBJ1-2; possibly TRBD1 for D (6 bases). Trimming pared 4 bases from V and 4 bases from J, leaving 17 bases between. The CDR3 sequence is 15 residues long. Germline V CDR1 and CDR2: SGHRS, YFSETQ. CDR3 coding DNA: TGCGCCAGCAGCCCTAGGGCAGGGGATCCCTATGGCTACACCTTC. It translates to CASSPRAGDPYGYTF. The entire variable domain, with the rest obtained from reference TRBV5-1 and TRBJ1-2, is as follows: KAGVTQTPRYLIKTRGQQVTLSCSPISGHRSVSWYQQTPGQGLQFLFEYFSETQRNKGNFPGRFSGRQFSNSRSEMNVSTLELGDSALYLCASSPRAGDPYGYTFGSGTRLTVV.

With regard to this clone: The sample holds other DNA sequences that translate to the same CDR3. CDR3 region: CAWSVSSPGELFF. In DNA, the CDR3 is TGTGCCTGGAGTGTGTCCAGTCCCGGGGAGCTGTTTTTT. V is TRBV30 and J is TRBJ2-2, with D unclear. This CDR3 has 13 residues. Trimming took 0 bases from V and 6 from J, leaving 8 bases between them. Germline V gene sequence: CDR1 GTSNPN, CDR2 SVGIG (reference sequence).

This rearrangement joins TRBV6-1 to TRBJ1-5; D may be TRBD1 (5 bases). From germline, CDR1 is MNHNS and CDR2 SASEGT. There are 14 residues in the CDR3. V shed 3 bases and J shed 4 bases, with 10 bases lying between them. In DNA, the CDR3 is TGTGCCAGCAGTGAGGGGCAGCCTAATCAGCCCCAGCATTTT. This sequence encodes CASSEGQPNQPQHF.

The rearrangement uses TRBV11-2 and TRBJ2-7; the D gene is possibly TRBD1 (8 bases). The germline V gene has CDR1 SGHAT and CDR2 FQNNGV. This CDR3 region has 15 residues. Trimming pared 5 bases from V and 3 bases from J, leaving 17 bases between. The CDR3 region is CASSLGGTGLYEQYF. CDR3 nucleotide sequence: TGTGCCAGCAGCCTCGGGGGGACAGGACTCTACGAGCAGTACTTC.

The V and J genes are TRBV6-5 and TRBJ1-3; 7 bases match TRBD1. After removal of 8 bases from V and 6 bases from J, the junction contained 10 bases not matched to a gene. Germline CDR1 reads MNHEY; CDR2 reads SVGAGI. This CDR3 region has 14 residues. This CDR3 is CASFDTGQINTIYF. In DNA form, the CDR3 reads TGTGCCAGCTTTGACACGGGACAGATAAACACCATATATTTT.

V is TRBV7-8 and J is TRBJ2-3; possible D gene TRBD2, 6 bases. This CDR3 contains 15 residues. Per the germline V gene, CDR1 is SGHVS and CDR2 is FQNEAQ. Trimming removed 5 bases at V and 3 bases at J, with 15 bases between. CDR3 loop: CASSNVAVITDTQYF. CDR3 DNA sequence: TGTGCCAGCAGCAACGTAGCGGTGATAACAGATACGCAGTATTTT.

The CDR3 is CATSRDLGAGGEQYF. The CDR3 nucleotides read TGTGCCACCAGCAGAGATCTTGGGGCAGGGGGCGAGCAGTACTTC. This chain connects TRBV15 to TRBJ2-7; 7 nucleotides align to TRBD1. This CDR3 comprises 15 residues. The V and J ends lost 0 bases and 6 bases, in that order; junction bases with no gene match: 8. The germline gives CDR1 LNHNV, CDR2 YYDKDF (reference sequence).

V usage is TRBV6-5 and J usage is TRBJ2-5; weak D call: TRBD1 (5 bases). V was shortened by 5 bases and J by 2 bases, with 12 bases between the two germline ends. Germline values: CDR1 MNHEY, CDR2 SVGAGI. This CDR3 spans 14 amino acids. CDR3 amino acids: CASSLDRQQETQYF. The CDR3 DNA follows: TGTGCCAGCAGTCTCGATCGACAGCAAGAGACCCAGTACTTC.

The chain employs TRBV10-3 and TRBJ2-3; D is unclear. Germline loops: CDR1 ENHRY, CDR2 SYGVKD. V was clipped by 10 bases and J by 1 base, with 15 bases between them. The CDR3 runs 14 residues. The CDR3: CATRDEYRTDTQYF. The CDR3 coding sequence is TGTGCCACCAGAGATGAGTACCGCACAGATACGCAGTATTTT.

The V call is TRBV27, the J call TRBJ2-1; 7 nucleotides match TRBD2. Germline CDR1 is MNHEY and CDR2 is SMNVEV (reference sequence). This CDR3 has 18 residues. V shed 8 bases and J 0 bases; nucleotides not matched to a gene: 16. The CDR3 region is CASGRIGSGGSSYNEQFF. The DNA for the CDR3 is TGTGCCAGCGGAAGAATAGGTTCAGGCGGGAGCTCCTACAATGAGCAGTTCTTC.

This clone showed up just once. The chain couples TRBV28 to TRBJ1-2, with D tentatively TRBD1 (5 bases). The germline CDR1 and CDR2 sequences are MDHEN and SYDVKM. This CDR3 comprises 14 residues. V gave up 6 bases and J gave up 5 bases, with 16 bases separating them. CDR3 coding DNA: TGTGCCAGCAGCCTGGGGCAGGGCAGATATGGCTACACCTTC. It is translated as CASSLGQGRYGYTF.

The V and J genes are TRBV19 and TRBJ2-2, with 11 nucleotides matching TRBD2. CDR3 size: 17 residues. Germline CDR1 is LNHDA and CDR2 is SQIVND (reference sequence). Trimming cost V 3 bases and J 1 base; bases outside gene matches: 4. The CDR3 bases are TGTGCCAGTAGTATTGACACTAGCGGGGGGAACACCGGGGAGCTGTTTTTT. It codes for CASSIDTSGGNTGELFF.

This chain joins TRBV6-1 and TRBJ2-1; maybe TRBD2 (7 bases). The CDR3 totals 14 residues. V was cut by 5 bases and J by 10 bases, with 18 bases left in between. CDR1 is MNHNS, CDR2 SASEGT, per germline. The CDR3 bases are TGTGCCAGCAGTCCCAAGGGGGGGGCCCCCGAGCAGTTCTTC. Translating it yields CASSPKGGAPEQFF.

The V gene is TRBV28, the J gene TRBJ2-7, with 7 bases aligning to TRBD1. CDR3 length equals 14 residues. Germline trimming cut 5 bases from V and 7 bases from J; bases unmatched to any gene: 11. CDR1 and CDR2 from the germline V gene are MDHEN and SYDVKM. CDR3 loop: CASSPPLLDREQYF. DNA of the CDR3: TGTGCCAGCAGTCCCCCTCTTTTGGACAGGGAGCAGTACTTC.

V and J are TRBV6-5 and TRBJ2-7, with 7 bases identical to TRBD2. The germline gives CDR1 MNHEY, CDR2 SVGAGI. Trimming took 6 bases from V and 6 from J; bases not matched to a gene: 11. This CDR3 comprises 14 residues. The CDR3 loop is CASSREGTGLEQYF. CDR3 nucleotide sequence: TGTGCCAGCAGCAGGGAGGGTACGGGGCTCGAGCAGTACTTC.

This clone was seen more than once but under ten times. The rearrangement links TRBV29-1 to TRBJ2-1, with D tentatively TRBD2 (6 bases). The CDR3 extends over 15 amino acids. Germline assignment: CDR1 SQVTM and CDR2 ANQGSEA. Trimming removed 4 bases at V and 0 bases at J, with 13 bases between. The chain's CDR3 is CSVGGRRLSYNEQFF. Written as DNA, the CDR3 is TGCAGCGTTGGGGGGAGGAGACTCTCCTACAATGAGCAGTTCTTC.

This clone was counted once. V and J are TRBV18 and TRBJ2-4, with D possibly TRBD1 on 6 matching bases. The CDR3 consists of 14 residues. Looked up from germline, CDR1 is KGHSH and CDR2 is LQKENI. Trimming removed 3 bases at V and 1 base at J, with 7 bases between. The CDR3: CASSPDRAKNIQYF. The CDR3 coding sequence is TGTGCCAGCTCACCCGACAGGGCCAAAAACATTCAGTACTTC. The full variable domain, its missing parts supplied by reference TRBV18 and TRBJ2-4, is NAGVMQNPRHLVRRRGQEARLRCSPMKGHSHVYWYRQLPEEGLKFMVYLQKENIIDESGMPKERFSAEFPKEGPSILRIQQVVRGDSAAYFCASSPDRAKNIQYFGAGTRLSVL.